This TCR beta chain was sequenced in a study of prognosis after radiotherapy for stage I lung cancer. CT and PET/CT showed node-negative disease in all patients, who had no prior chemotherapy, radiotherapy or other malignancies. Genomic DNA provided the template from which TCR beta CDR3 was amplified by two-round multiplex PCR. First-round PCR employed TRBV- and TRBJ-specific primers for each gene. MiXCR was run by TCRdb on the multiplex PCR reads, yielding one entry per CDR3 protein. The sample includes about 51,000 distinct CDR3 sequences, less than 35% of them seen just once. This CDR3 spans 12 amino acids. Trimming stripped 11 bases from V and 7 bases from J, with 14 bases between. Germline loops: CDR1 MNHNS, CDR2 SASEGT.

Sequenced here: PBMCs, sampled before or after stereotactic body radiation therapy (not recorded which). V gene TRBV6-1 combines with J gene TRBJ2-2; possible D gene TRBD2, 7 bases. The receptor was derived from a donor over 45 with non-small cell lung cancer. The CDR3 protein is CAGQTSLGELFF. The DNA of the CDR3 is TGTGCCGGACAGACTAGCCTCGGGGAGCTGTTTTTT.